These 7 T cell receptor beta chains came from one sample sequenced in a study of control samples from healthy donors and cancer patients. Only in-frame clones appear in the TCRdb table, and some are missing; sequencing was by immunoSEQ multiplex PCR. The sample holds about 140,000 clones, roughly nine tenths seen once. Sequencing was performed on blood. The receptors come from a man between 18 and 29 years old in good health.

The rearrangement links TRBV10-2 to TRBJ2-1; D not resolved. Germline CDR1 and CDR2: WSHSY and SAAADI. The CDR3 sequence is 14 residues long. V was shortened by 4 bases and J by 0 bases, with 7 bases between the two germline ends. CDR3 amino acids: CASSGEYSYNEQFF. In DNA form, the CDR3 reads TGCGCCAGCAGTGGAGAGTACTCCTACAATGAGCAGTTCTTC.

The gene calls are TRBV5-1 and TRBJ2-2, with a weak D call TRBD1 (6 bases). This CDR3 has 16 residues. Trimming removed 1 base at V and 3 bases at J, with 13 bases between. Germline V CDR1 and CDR2: SGHRS, YFSETQ. CDR3 amino acids: CASSLQGTTDTGELFF. CDR3 nucleotides: TGCGCCAGCAGCTTGCAGGGGACAACCGACACCGGGGAGCTGTTTTTT.

This clone was seen once. The rearrangement uses TRBV6-6 and TRBJ1-2; D is unresolved. Germline CDR1 MNHNY, CDR2 SVGAGI (reference sequence). The V end was cut by 6 bases, the J end by 7 bases, with 24 bases between. CDR3 length: 16 amino acids. The DNA for the CDR3 is TGTGCCAGCAGCCAAGATCCGAGGACTGCTCCCAGTGGCTACACCTTC. This codes for CASSQDPRTAPSGYTF.

The V call is TRBV3-1 (or the pseudogene TRBV3-2), the J call TRBJ1-2, with D possibly being TRBD1 (5 bases). CDR1 LGHDT and CDR2 YNNKEL come from the germline V gene (reference sequence). V was shortened by 1 base and J by 5 bases, with 8 bases between the two germline ends. The length of the CDR3 is 13 residues. The CDR3 reads CASSQVRGYGYTF. DNA for the CDR3: TGTGCCAGCAGCCAAGTACGGGGGTATGGCTACACCTTC.

The chain links TRBV27 to TRBJ2-1; D gene ambiguous. Trimming removed 6 bases from V and 6 bases from J, with 15 bases in between. There are 14 residues in the CDR3. The germline V gene encodes CDR1 MNHEY and CDR2 SMNVEV (reference sequence). As DNA, the CDR3 is TGTGCCAGCAGGCCCCTCCCCGGGTTCAATGAGCAGTTCTTC. Translating it yields CASRPLPGFNEQFF.

CDR3 amino acids: CASSQGQGYNQPQHF. DNA for the CDR3: TGTGCCAGCAGCCAGGGACAGGGGTACAATCAGCCCCAGCATTTT. The chain couples TRBV3-1 (or the pseudogene TRBV3-2) to TRBJ1-5, with 10 bases identical to TRBD1. Germline assignment: CDR1 LGHDT and CDR2 YNNKEL (reference sequence). J lost 3 bases, V lost 3 bases, and 2 bases had no gene match. This CDR3 has 15 amino acids.

The gene calls are TRBV7-9 and TRBJ1-1; a possible D gene is TRBD1 (5 bases). The CDR3 totals 16 residues. Germline CDR1 reads SEHNR; CDR2 reads FQNEAQ (reference sequence). Trimming removed 1 base at V and 0 bases at J, with 12 bases between. CDR3 residues: CASSLGLTELNTEAFF. The CDR3 DNA reads TGTGCCAGCAGCTTAGGCCTGACAGAGTTGAACACTGAAGCTTTCTTT. Full variable domain (remainder filled in from reference TRBV7-9 and TRBJ1-1): DTGVSQNPRHKITKRGQNVTFRCDPISEHNRLYWYRQTLGQGPEFLTYFQNEAQLEKSRLLSDRFSAERPKGSFSTLEIQRTEQGDSAMYLCASSLGLTELNTEAFFGQGTRLTVV.